This T cell receptor (beta chain) originates from a study of regulatory T cells in long-lasting Graves disease. Study outcomes and limitations: Persistent disease exhibited a predilection for TRBV28, TRBJ1-2 and TRBJ2-5.

Libraries of TCR beta came from iRepertoire HTBI primers plus Arm-PCR of CDR3 regions. In TCRdb, the multiplex PCR reads were re-called with MiXCR into one record per CDR3 protein. The sample lists about 660,000 distinct CDR3 sequences; roughly 30% were seen once. As regards this clonotype: As yet, its antigen is unknown.

Deletions cut 1 base from V and 10 bases from J, with 17 bases between. The CDR3 sequence is 15 residues long. Germline lookup yields CDR1 LGHDT and CDR2 YNNKEL (reference sequence). Noted time point: persistent/refractory GD, antithyroid drugs over 5 years with positive TRAb. TCR sequences were obtained from RNA taken from PBMCs. The receptor was isolated from a female donor with Graves disease. The specimen was peripheral blood mononuclear cells (PBMCs), collected when the disease was refractory, from a patient treated with antithyroid drugs. J is TRBJ2-1 and V is TRBV3-1, with D maybe TRBD1 (6 bases). This CDR3 is CASSQGAGATKEQFF. CDR3 nucleotide sequence: TGTGCCAGCAGCCAAGGCGCAGGGGCAACTAAAGAGCAGTTCTTC.